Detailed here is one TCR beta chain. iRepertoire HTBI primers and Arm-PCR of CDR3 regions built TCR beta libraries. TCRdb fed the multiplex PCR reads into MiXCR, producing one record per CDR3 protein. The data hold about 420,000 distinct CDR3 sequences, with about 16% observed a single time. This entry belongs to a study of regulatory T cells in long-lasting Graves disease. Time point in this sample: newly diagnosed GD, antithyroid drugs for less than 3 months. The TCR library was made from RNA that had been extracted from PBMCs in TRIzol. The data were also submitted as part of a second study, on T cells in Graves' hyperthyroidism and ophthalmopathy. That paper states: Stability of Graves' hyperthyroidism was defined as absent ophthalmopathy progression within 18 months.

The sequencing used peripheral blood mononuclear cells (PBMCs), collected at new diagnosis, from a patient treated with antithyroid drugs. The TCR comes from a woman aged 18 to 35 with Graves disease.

CDR3 bases: TGTGCCAGTAGTATACTCGGGCCTATTCGCGGTTCACCCCTCCACTTT. Amino acid sequence: CASSILGPIRGSPLHF. V gene TRBV19 combines with J gene TRBJ1-6; D unclear. The CDR3 totals 16 residues. From germline, CDR1 is LNHDA and CDR2 SQIVND (reference sequence). The ends were cut back, 2 bases at V and 9 bases at J, with 17 bases in the middle. Supplemented by reference TRBV19 and TRBJ1-6, the full variable domain reads DGGITQSPKYLFRKEGQNVTLSCEQNLNHDAMYWYRQDPGQGLRLIYYSQIVNDFQKGDIAEGYSVSREKKESFPLTVTSAQKNPTAFYLCASSILGPIRGSPLHFGNGTRLTVT.